This T cell receptor beta chain was recorded in a study of Ad26.COV2.S vaccination and SARS-CoV-2 variants. Study-level background: Enrolled in COV1001, the donor was in the Ad26.COV2.S trial arm, which received the vaccine.

Using immunoSEQ multiplex PCR, the repertoire was profiled, and TCRdb retains in-frame clones only, with some absent. Here the sample spans a few hundred thousand clones, roughly four fifths being singletons. The sample's treatment: roughly 20 received Ad26.COV2.S at low or high dose, single or two shots; roughly 5 received placebo; per-sample allocation not given. Sampling was performed 63 days after the first vaccine or placebo injection. The sample came from a Boston adult aged 18-55 years. This specimen consisted of peripheral blood, obtained in a trial of Ad26.COV2.S vaccine versus placebo. This clonotype originated in a person aged 18-60 years who received the Ad26.COV2.S COVID-19 vaccine or a placebo.

CDR3 sequence: CASSTPGRGETQYF. CDR3 sequence (DNA): TGTGCCAGCAGCACACCAGGGAGAGGAGAGACCCAGTACTTC. V and J are TRBV21-1 and TRBJ2-5. TRBV21-1 constitutes a pseudogene. The CDR3 covers 14 residues.